The 27 T cell receptor beta chains given below trace back to one sample, sequenced in a study of blood T cell repertoires in COVID-19. Measured with immunoSEQ multiplex PCR; TCRdb has only the in-frame clones, and not every one. The sample consists of around 75,000 clones, almost 90% of them appearing once. Sequenced sample: peripheral blood. All receptors derive from a man aged 50 or older with acute or convalescent COVID-19.

This chain connects TRBV27 to TRBJ2-2; TRBD2 aligns across 11 bases. The CDR3 sequence is 19 residues long. Germline trimming cut 6 bases from V and 2 bases from J; bases unmatched to any gene: 14. Germline CDR1 reads MNHEY; CDR2 reads SMNVEV (reference sequence). The DNA of the CDR3 is TGTGCCAGCAGGAATAGCGGGAGGGTTCCGGGCGTTAACACCGGGGAGCTGTTTTTT. Translating gives CASRNSGRVPGVNTGELFF.

The V call is TRBV27, the J call TRBJ1-3, with D unclear. CDR1 is MNHEY and CDR2 is SMNVEV in the germline V gene (reference sequence). V lost 2 bases and J lost 3, with 5 bases in between. This CDR3 spans 13 amino acids. The CDR3 nucleotides are TGTGCCAGCAGTTTAACAAGTGGAAACACCATATATTTT. This codes for CASSLTSGNTIYF.

The chain has TRBV19 and TRBJ1-1; D remains unclear. The CDR3 spans 14 residues. V lost 5 bases and J lost 1, with 11 bases in between. The germline V gene encodes CDR1 LNHDA and CDR2 SQIVND (reference sequence). The CDR3 sequence is CASSQTRGNTEAFF. The CDR3 region has the DNA TGTGCCAGTAGTCAAACCCGGGGGAACACTGAAGCTTTCTTT.

The V call is TRBV5-4, the J call TRBJ2-3, with D tentatively TRBD1 (6 bases). The CDR3 length is 14 residues. Germline values: CDR1 SGHNT, CDR2 YYREEE (reference sequence). V was clipped by 0 bases and J by 3 bases, with 8 bases between them. The CDR3 region is CASSLAGATDTQYF. CDR3 DNA sequence: TGTGCCAGCAGCTTGGCAGGGGCAACAGATACGCAGTATTTT. Supplemented by reference TRBV5-4 and TRBJ2-3, the full variable domain reads ETGVTQSPTHLIKTRGQQVTLRCSSQSGHNTVSWYQQALGQGPQFIFQYYREEENGRGNFPPRFSGLQFPNYSSELNVNALELDDSALYLCASSLAGATDTQYFGPGTRLTVL.

The chain links TRBV4-1 to TRBJ2-7; 13 bases are shared with TRBD2. Per germline, CDR1 MGHRA and CDR2 YSYEKL. CDR3 length: 15 residues. Germline trimming cut 1 base from V and 4 bases from J; bases unmatched to any gene: 1. In nucleotides, the CDR3 is TGCGCCAGCAGCCAAGGGACTAGCGGGGGTTACGAGCAGTACTTC. It is translated as CASSQGTSGGYEQYF.

The V call is TRBV7-8, the J call TRBJ2-2, with 9 positions matching TRBD2. CDR3 size: 19 residues. Trimming at V came to 0 bases and at J to 5 bases, leaving 13 bases not matched to a gene. Germline-derived CDR1 and CDR2 are SGHVS and FQNEAQ. The CDR3 nucleotides are TGTGCCAGCAGCTTAGCTATGGCAGGCGGGAGGGCCGTAACCGGGGAGCTGTTTTTT. Its translation: CASSLAMAGGRAVTGELFF.

This rearrangement joins TRBV6-5 to TRBJ2-3; 7 positions agree with TRBD2. The CDR3 covers 16 residues. The J segment lost 8 bases and the V segment lost 2 bases, leaving 13 bases of the junction unmatched. CDR1 and CDR2 from the germline V gene are MNHEY and SVGAGI. CDR3 loop: CASSYGLAGGPGTQYF. The CDR3 nucleotides are TGTGCCAGCAGTTACGGTTTAGCGGGTGGGCCGGGTACGCAGTATTTT.

The V and J genes are TRBV9 and TRBJ1-4; D not resolved. The CDR3 covers 16 residues. The V gene lost 0 bases and the J gene lost 4 bases, with 13 bases spanning the gap. Germline-derived CDR1 and CDR2 are SGDLS and YYNGEE. CDR3 bases: TGTGCCAGCAGCGTAGGGGCAACAGCTTTTAATGAAAAACTGTTTTTT. This gives the protein CASSVGATAFNEKLFF.

The V gene is TRBV24-1, the J gene TRBJ1-5, with D perhaps TRBD1 (5 bases). Germline assignment: CDR1 KGHDR and CDR2 SFDVKD. Trimming shortened V by 3 bases and J by 2 bases, and 13 bases separated the two germline ends. This CDR3 has 16 amino acids. This CDR3 is CATSDLRGGRNQPQHF. CDR3 DNA sequence: TGTGCCACCAGTGATCTTCGGGGGGGTCGCAATCAGCCCCAGCATTTT.

The chain links TRBV6-5 to TRBJ1-1; perhaps TRBD1 as D (6 bases). The CDR3 covers 15 residues. With 8 bases removed from V and 0 bases from J, the gap between germline ends came to 16 bases. CDR1 MNHEY and CDR2 SVGAGI come from the germline V gene. CDR3 protein: CASRRGGAVNTEAFF. As DNA, the CDR3 is TGTGCCAGCCGGAGGGGGGGAGCAGTGAACACTGAAGCTTTCTTT.

The chain uses TRBV2 and TRBJ2-3, with TRBD1 identical over 7 bases. J lost 0 bases, V lost 5 bases, and 5 bases had no gene match. Per the germline V gene, CDR1 is SNHLY and CDR2 is FYNNEI. The length of the CDR3 is 15 residues. The CDR3 bases are TGTGCCAGCAGTCGGACAGGATCTAGCACAGATACGCAGTATTTT. This gives the protein CASSRTGSSTDTQYF.

The V and J genes are TRBV7-8 and TRBJ2-5, with 13 bases lining up with TRBD2. The CDR3 spans 16 residues. V lost 5 bases to trimming and J lost 7 bases; unmatched junction nucleotides: 10. Germline CDR1 and CDR2: SGHVS and FQNEAQ. The CDR3 coding sequence is TGTGCCAGCAGCGCGACAGGGACTAGCGGGATGGGGACCCAGTACTTC. Amino acids: CASSATGTSGMGTQYF.

As concerns this clone: The junction differs from germline at one of its ends, possibly a read error. The V gene is TRBV5-1, the J gene TRBJ2-5; no firm D call. Germline V gene sequence: CDR1 SGHRS, CDR2 YFSETQ. CDR3 length: 14 amino acids. The CDR3 DNA reads as TGCGCCAGCAGCCATACCGCCAACCAGGAGACCCAGTACTTC. This sequence encodes CASSHTANQETQYF.

This chain connects TRBV7-9 to TRBJ2-7, with 7 bases aligning to TRBD1. CDR3 length equals 12 residues. Germline V lookup: CDR1 SEHNR, CDR2 FQNEAQ (reference sequence). The trim removed 4 bases at V and 6 bases at J, leaving 3 bases unmatched. The CDR3 DNA sequence: TGTGCCAGCAGCTCGACAGGGATCGAGCAGTACTTC. Amino acid sequence: CASSSTGIEQYF.

The chain recombines TRBV6-6 with TRBJ2-3, with 8 bases that match TRBD2. Trimming cost V 5 bases and J 0 bases; bases outside gene matches: 10. This CDR3 region has 17 residues. Germline V gene data show CDR1 as MNHNY and CDR2 as SVGAGI (reference sequence). The CDR3 loop reads CASSPHTSGTSTDTQYF. The CDR3 DNA is TGTGCCAGCAGTCCCCATACTAGCGGAACTAGCACAGATACGCAGTATTTT.

This clone appeared a single time. The V gene is TRBV7-6, the J gene TRBJ1-2; D remains unclear. The ends were cut back, 4 bases at V and 5 bases at J, with 14 bases in the middle. Germline CDR1 is SGHVS and CDR2 is FNYEAQ. This CDR3 has 14 amino acids. The CDR3 DNA is TGTGCCAGCAGCTCGGCGGCGGCCGAGTATGGCTACACCTTC. It translates to CASSSAAAEYGYTF.

This chain connects TRBV15 to TRBJ2-3; TRBD2 aligns across 10 bases. The J segment lost 5 bases and the V segment lost 0 bases, leaving 5 bases of the junction unmatched. The CDR3 length is 16 residues. Germline V gene sequence: CDR1 LNHNV, CDR2 YYDKDF (reference sequence). The CDR3: CATSRESLAGVDTQYF. The DNA of the CDR3 is TGTGCCACCAGCAGAGAGTCCCTAGCGGGGGTAGATACGCAGTATTTT.

V gene TRBV5-4 combines with J gene TRBJ2-4; TRBD1 matches 9 bases. The CDR3 contains 14 residues. V shed 4 bases and J 4 bases; nucleotides not matched to a gene: 3. Germline V lookup: CDR1 SGHNT, CDR2 YYREEE (reference sequence). DNA for the CDR3: TGTGCCAGCAGCCCCGGGACAGGGAAAAACATTCAGTACTTC. It yields the protein CASSPGTGKNIQYF.

The rearrangement uses TRBV6-1 and TRBJ2-7, with 7 bases identical to TRBD1. The V gene end was trimmed by 3 bases and the J gene end by 5 bases; junction bases not matched to a gene: 4. The CDR3 spans 13 residues. Looked up from germline, CDR1 is MNHNS and CDR2 is SASEGT. CDR3 coding DNA: TGTGCCAGCAGTGATTACAGGGGCCACGAGCAGTACTTC. Translating it yields CASSDYRGHEQYF.

The chain employs TRBV19 and TRBJ1-2; D is unresolved. The V end lost 0 bases, the J end lost 4 bases, and 6 bases lay between the germline ends. The CDR3 is 13 residues long. The V gene's germline CDR1 is LNHDA and CDR2 SQIVND (reference sequence). The DNA of the CDR3 is TGTGCCAGTAGTATAGACAGATTCTATGGCTACACCTTC. Its protein is CASSIDRFYGYTF.

Only one count was recorded for this clone. This chain joins TRBV24-1 and TRBJ2-1, with D possibly being TRBD1 (6 bases). Trimming pared 5 bases from V and 4 bases from J, leaving 14 bases between. CDR1 is KGHDR, CDR2 SFDVKD, per germline. This CDR3 has 15 amino acids. CDR3 sequence: CATSALGTTYNEQFF. Written as DNA, the CDR3 is TGTGCCACCAGTGCCTTGGGGACAACGTACAATGAGCAGTTCTTC.

The gene calls are TRBV2 and TRBJ1-4; 7 bases align to TRBD1. The germline V gene encodes CDR1 SNHLY and CDR2 FYNNEI. V shed 4 bases and J 0 bases; nucleotides not matched to a gene: 8. The CDR3 sequence is 17 residues long. CDR3: CASSVTGATSTNEKLFF. DNA of the CDR3: TGTGCCAGCAGTGTTACAGGGGCGACATCAACTAATGAAAAACTGTTTTTT.

There are a few counts of this clone. The chain has TRBV19 and TRBJ2-2, with TRBD1 identical over 9 bases. V trimming: 6 bases; J trimming: 3 bases; junction bases outside the gene matches: 5. This CDR3 spans 15 amino acids. Germline-derived CDR1 and CDR2 are LNHDA and SQIVND (reference sequence). Written as DNA, the CDR3 is TGTGCCAGTAGCCCGGGACAGGGATACACCGGGGAGCTGTTTTTT. Translated: CASSPGQGYTGELFF.

J is TRBJ1-1 and V is TRBV19, with 8 bases lining up with TRBD1. V lost 5 bases, J lost 1 base, and 6 bases stayed unmatched. This CDR3 is 15 amino acids long. Germline CDR1 is LNHDA and CDR2 is SQIVND (reference sequence). The CDR3 DNA sequence: TGTGCCAGTAGTGTCAGGACAGGGACGAACACTGAAGCTTTCTTT. Its protein is CASSVRTGTNTEAFF.

The chain couples TRBV28 to TRBJ1-2; D not resolved. In germline, CDR1 is MDHEN, CDR2 SYDVKM. V was trimmed by 7 bases and J by 3 bases, leaving 18 bases between them. CDR3 length: 15 amino acids. The CDR3 loop is CASNPAGSGDYGYTF. CDR3 in DNA: TGTGCCAGCAACCCTGCAGGTTCCGGCGACTATGGCTACACCTTC.

V and J are TRBV6-2 or TRBV6-3 and TRBJ2-7, with 11 nucleotides matching TRBD2. V lost 3 bases and J lost 3; bases outside the gene matches: 10. CDR1 and CDR2 from the germline V gene are MNHEY and SVGEGT. This CDR3 is built from 17 residues. Written as DNA, the CDR3 is TGTGCCAGCAGTTATGTAGCGGGAGGGCCTCTATTCTACGAGCAGTACTTC. It is translated as CASSYVAGGPLFYEQYF.

The chain couples TRBV5-1 to TRBJ2-5; a weak D match, TRBD2 (6 bases). Germline V gene lookup returns CDR1 SGHRS and CDR2 YFSETQ. The CDR3 has 17 residues. V was clipped by 1 base and J by 4 bases, with 20 bases between them. The CDR3 sequence is CASSLLEGRFQGETQYF. As DNA, the CDR3 is TGCGCCAGCAGCTTGTTGGAGGGTAGATTTCAAGGAGAGACCCAGTACTTC. Based on the CDR3 plus reference TRBV5-1 and TRBJ2-5, the full variable domain is KAGVTQTPRYLIKTRGQQVTLSCSPISGHRSVSWYQQTPGQGLQFLFEYFSETQRNKGNFPGRFSGRQFSNSRSEMNVSTLELGDSALYLCASSLLEGRFQGETQYFGPGTRLLVL.